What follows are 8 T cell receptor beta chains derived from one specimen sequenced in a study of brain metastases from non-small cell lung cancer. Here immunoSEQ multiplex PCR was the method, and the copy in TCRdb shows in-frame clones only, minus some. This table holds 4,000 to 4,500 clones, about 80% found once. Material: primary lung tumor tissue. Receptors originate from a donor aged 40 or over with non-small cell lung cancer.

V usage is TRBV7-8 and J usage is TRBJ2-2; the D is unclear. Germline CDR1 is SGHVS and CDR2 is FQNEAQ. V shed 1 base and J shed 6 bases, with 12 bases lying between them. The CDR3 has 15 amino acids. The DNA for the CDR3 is TGTGCCAGCAGCTTAGTCCCGACTGCCTCCGGGGAGCTGTTTTTT. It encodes CASSLVPTASGELFF.

The CDR3 reads CASSLGTGKLFF. The CDR3 region has the DNA TGTGCCAGCAGTTTGGGGACAGGGAAACTGTTTTTT. This chain joins TRBV28 and TRBJ1-4; 9 nucleotides match TRBD1. The CDR3 has 12 amino acids. Germline V gives CDR1 MDHEN, CDR2 SYDVKM. The junction had 1 base not matched to a gene; V was cut back by 3 bases and J by 11 bases.

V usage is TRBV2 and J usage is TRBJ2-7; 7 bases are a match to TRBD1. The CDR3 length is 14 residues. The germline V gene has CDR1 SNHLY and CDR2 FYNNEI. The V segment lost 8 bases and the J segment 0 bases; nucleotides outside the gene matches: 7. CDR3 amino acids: CASDREVSSYEQYV. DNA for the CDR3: TGTGCCAGCGACAGGGAAGTTAGCTCCTACGAGCAGTACGTC.

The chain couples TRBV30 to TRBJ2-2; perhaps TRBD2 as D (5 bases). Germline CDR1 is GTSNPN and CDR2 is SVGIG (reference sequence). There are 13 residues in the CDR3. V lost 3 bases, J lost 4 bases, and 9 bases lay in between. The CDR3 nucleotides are TGTGCCTGGAGAGGAACTAGCACCGGGGAGCTGTTTTTT. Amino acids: CAWRGTSTGELFF.

The CDR3 bases are TGCGCCAGCAGCCTCGACAGCTCTGGAAACACCATATATTTT. Its protein product is CASSLDSSGNTIYF. This chain links TRBV5-1 with TRBJ1-3; a possible D gene is TRBD1 (5 bases). This CDR3 comprises 14 residues. Germline V gives CDR1 SGHRS, CDR2 YFSETQ. Trimming removed 4 bases at V and 0 bases at J, with 8 bases between.

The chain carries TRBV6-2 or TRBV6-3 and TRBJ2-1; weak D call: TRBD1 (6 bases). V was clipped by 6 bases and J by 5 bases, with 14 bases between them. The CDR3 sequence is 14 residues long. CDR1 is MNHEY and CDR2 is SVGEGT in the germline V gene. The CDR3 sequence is CASSNPGQHNEQFF. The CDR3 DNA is TGTGCCAGCAGCAATCCTGGACAGCACAATGAGCAGTTCTTC.

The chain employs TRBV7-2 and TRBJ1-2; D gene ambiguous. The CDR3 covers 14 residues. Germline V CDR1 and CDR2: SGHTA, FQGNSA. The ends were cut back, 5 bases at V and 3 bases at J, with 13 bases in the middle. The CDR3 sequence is CASSQLRPDYGYTF. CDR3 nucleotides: TGTGCCAGCAGCCAGCTCCGCCCAGACTATGGCTACACCTTC.

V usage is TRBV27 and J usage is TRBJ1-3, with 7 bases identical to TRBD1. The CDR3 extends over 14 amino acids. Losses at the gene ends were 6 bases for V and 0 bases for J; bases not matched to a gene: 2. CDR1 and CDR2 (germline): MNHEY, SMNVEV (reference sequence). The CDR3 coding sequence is TGTGCCAGCAGGACAGGGCCCTCTGGAAACACCATATATTTT. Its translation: CASRTGPSGNTIYF.